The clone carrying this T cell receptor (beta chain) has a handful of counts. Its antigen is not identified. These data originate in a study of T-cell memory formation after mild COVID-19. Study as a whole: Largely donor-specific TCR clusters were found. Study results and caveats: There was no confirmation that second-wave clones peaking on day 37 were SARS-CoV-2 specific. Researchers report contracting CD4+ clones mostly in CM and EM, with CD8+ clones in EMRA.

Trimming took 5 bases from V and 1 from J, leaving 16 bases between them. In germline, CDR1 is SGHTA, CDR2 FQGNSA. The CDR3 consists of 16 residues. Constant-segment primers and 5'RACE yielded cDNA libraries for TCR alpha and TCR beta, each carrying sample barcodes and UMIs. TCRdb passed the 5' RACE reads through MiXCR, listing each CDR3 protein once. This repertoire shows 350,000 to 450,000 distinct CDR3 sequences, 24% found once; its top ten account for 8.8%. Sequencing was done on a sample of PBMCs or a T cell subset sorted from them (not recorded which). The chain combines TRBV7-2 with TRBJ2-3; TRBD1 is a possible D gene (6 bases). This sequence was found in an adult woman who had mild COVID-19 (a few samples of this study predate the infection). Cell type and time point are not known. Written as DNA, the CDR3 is TGTGCCAGCAGCCCCACGCTGGCAGGGGGCACAGATACGCAGTATTTT. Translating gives CASSPTLAGGTDTQYF.